This T cell receptor beta chain comes out of a study of OX40 agonist ivuxolimab in advanced cancers. Germline V gives CDR1 MDHEN, CDR2 SYDVKM. This CDR3 contains 14 residues. The V and J ends lost 11 bases and 3 bases, in that order; junction bases with no gene match: 7. Method: immunoSEQ multiplex PCR; TCRdb's copy keeps in-frame clones and lacks some. Among around 99,000 clones listed, about 91% were seen once. This clonotype was obtained from an adult with an advanced solid tumor such as melanoma, head and neck, liver or kidney cancer. Material: CD4+ or CD8+ T cells sorted from blood, obtained in a trial of the OX40 agonist ivuxolimab. The gene calls are TRBV28 and TRBJ2-2; 9 bases agree with TRBD1. CDR3: CAGLDRGYTGELFF. CDR3 nucleotide sequence: TGTGCCGGGTTGGACAGGGGTTACACCGGGGAGCTGTTTTTT.